The 14 T cell receptor beta chains presented below share a single source sample, sequenced in a study of neurological immune-mediated disorders. Using its own MiXCR run on the 5' RACE reads, TCRdb lists one record per CDR3 protein. The sample carries about 38,000 distinct CDR3 sequences, roughly 10% recorded once. As for time point: technical triplicate 1. Sequenced material: PBMCs. These TCRs come from a man in his sixties with HTLV-1-associated myelopathy (HAM/TSP).

This clonotype was detected many times. CDR3 in amino acids: CASSLYGGPDTEAFF. CDR3 bases: TGTGCCAGCAGCCTCTATGGGGGGCCGGACACTGAAGCTTTCTTT. The chain has TRBV9 and TRBJ1-1; D possibly corresponds to TRBD1 (6 bases). Germline-derived CDR1 and CDR2 are SGDLS and YYNGEE. The CDR3 runs 15 residues. The V gene lost 4 bases and the J gene lost 3 bases, with 16 bases spanning the gap.

In this sample, this clonotype turned up a few times. The chain carries TRBV28 and TRBJ2-7, with D perhaps TRBD2 (7 bases). This CDR3 has 11 amino acids. Per germline, CDR1 MDHEN and CDR2 SYDVKM. V was cut by 10 bases and J by 5 bases, with 12 bases left in between. The CDR3 reads CATKGGDEQYF. The CDR3 DNA is TGTGCCACCAAGGGGGGGGACGAGCAGTACTTC.

In its sample, this clonotype was seen many times. This chain connects TRBV20-1 to TRBJ2-2; D might be TRBD1 (5 bases). Deletions cut 6 bases from V and 0 bases from J, with 14 bases between. The CDR3 spans 15 residues. Germline V lookup: CDR1 DFQATT, CDR2 SNEGSKA (reference sequence). The CDR3 spells CSAIDRYANTGELFF. CDR3 in DNA: TGCAGTGCCATCGACAGATACGCGAACACCGGGGAGCTGTTTTTT.

In the case of this clonotype: One base away lies a much larger clone, so this may be a sequencing read error. Lacking the conserved final phenylalanine or tryptophan, this CDR3 likely reflects a read error. The gene calls are TRBV2 and TRBJ1-2; D ambiguous. Trimming shortened V by 3 bases and J by 4 bases, and 3 bases separated the two germline ends. CDR1 SNHLY and CDR2 FYNNEI come from the germline V gene. The CDR3 spans 11 residues. The DNA of the CDR3 is TGTGCCAGCAGTGACCGCTATGGCTACACCCTC. This encodes CASSDRYGYTL.

This clonotype has a count of ten or more. For the CDR3, the DNA is TGTGCCATCTGGGCCGGACAGGGGAACACCGGGGAGCTGTTTTTT. Translating gives CAIWAGQGNTGELFF. The V call is TRBV10-3, the J call TRBJ2-2, with TRBD1 matching over 8 bases. Germline trimming cut 8 bases from V and 1 base from J; bases unmatched to any gene: 6. Germline-derived CDR1 and CDR2 are ENHRY and SYGVKD. This CDR3 is built from 15 residues.

This clonotype was detected ten times or more. This sequence joins TRBV29-1 and TRBJ2-7; D may be TRBD1 (5 bases). The CDR3 spans 10 residues. Germline V gene data show CDR1 as SQVTM and CDR2 as ANQGSEA. V gave up 7 bases and J gave up 5 bases, with 9 bases separating them. The CDR3 is CSAVQDEQYF. DNA of the CDR3: TGCAGCGCCGTACAGGACGAGCAGTACTTC.

Many counts were recorded for this clonotype. The gene calls are TRBV14 and TRBJ2-2; D might be TRBD1 or TRBD2, each matching 6 bases. This CDR3 contains 19 residues. Per the germline V gene, CDR1 is SGHDN and CDR2 is FVKESK. V was cut by 4 bases and J by 4 bases, with 25 bases left in between. This chain's CDR3 is CASSPPAIHSRGGTGELFF. For the CDR3, the DNA is TGTGCCAGCAGCCCGCCGGCCATTCATTCCAGGGGAGGCACCGGGGAGCTGTTTTTT.

This clonotype was counted ten times or more. The chain links TRBV29-1 to TRBJ1-1, with no clear D. The CDR3 consists of 14 residues. Per germline, CDR1 SQVTM and CDR2 ANQGSEA. V lost 4 bases to trimming and J lost 5 bases, with 17 bases between them. CDR3 loop: CSVAGPGWETEAFF. The DNA of the CDR3 is TGCAGCGTTGCGGGCCCGGGCTGGGAGACTGAAGCTTTCTTT.

This clonotype was seen at least ten times. J is TRBJ2-7 and V is TRBV5-1; 7 nucleotides align to TRBD1. J gave up 3 bases and V 4 bases, and 10 bases lay outside the gene matches. CDR3 length equals 15 residues. Looked up from germline, CDR1 is SGHRS and CDR2 is YFSETQ. The CDR3 DNA reads TGCGCCAGCAGCCCCCGACAGGGTTCTGTCTACGAGCAGTACTTC. This gives the protein CASSPRQGSVYEQYF.

This clonotype is medium-sized. CDR3 sequence (DNA): TGTGCCAGCAGTTTATTCCTTCAGACCCGGGCCGGAGAGACCCAGTACTTC. Residues: CASSLFLQTRAGETQYF. The chain links TRBV28 to TRBJ2-5; no reliable D call. In germline, CDR1 is MDHEN, CDR2 SYDVKM. V lost 1 base and J 4 bases, leaving 19 bases between the germline ends. The CDR3 has 17 residues.

Turning to this clonotype: The CDR3 does not close with the conserved phenylalanine or tryptophan, likely indicating a read error. V gene TRBV20-1 combines with J gene TRBJ2-5; TRBD2 aligns across 13 bases. Germline loops: CDR1 DFQATT, CDR2 SNEGSKA (reference sequence). The CDR3 has 15 amino acids. V shed 5 bases, J shed 5 bases, and the junction held 8 bases outside the gene matches. The CDR3 coding sequence is TGCAGTGCTGTCCGGACTAGCGGGAGTATGGAGACCCAGTACATC. Translating it yields CSAVRTSGSMETQYI.

This clonotype was recorded many times. V usage is TRBV20-1 and J usage is TRBJ1-1; TRBD1 matches at 7 bases. Germline V gives CDR1 DFQATT, CDR2 SNEGSKA (reference sequence). Losses at the gene ends were 3 bases for V and 3 bases for J; bases not matched to a gene: 1. The CDR3 is 12 amino acids. CDR3 in amino acids: CSARGQYTEAFF. The DNA of the CDR3 is TGCAGTGCTAGGGGACAGTACACTGAAGCTTTCTTT.

This clonotype was detected many times. The V call is TRBV6-5, the J call TRBJ1-1; 7 bases align to TRBD1. This CDR3 is built from 13 residues. The germline gives CDR1 MNHEY, CDR2 SVGAGI. V dropped 2 bases and J dropped 7; count of bases not matched to a gene: 4. As DNA, the CDR3 is TGTGCCAGCAGTTACCCTGGACAGGATGAAGCTTTCTTT. Its translation: CASSYPGQDEAFF.

The chain joins TRBV12-3 or TRBV12-4 to TRBJ1-2; D is ambiguous. CDR3 length equals 13 residues. Trimming removed 5 bases from V and 0 bases from J, with 7 bases in between. CDR3 nucleotides: TGTGCCAGCAGTAGCGATCCTAACTATGGCTACACCTTC. Encoded protein: CASSSDPNYGYTF.